This T cell receptor beta chain was retrieved from a study of T cells in Graves' hyperthyroidism and ophthalmopathy. Study background: Peripheral blood was taken when the disease was first diagnosed, before any treatment began.

The CDR3 is 14 amino acids. Trimming left V 3 bases short and J 4 bases short, with 12 bases between. Germline assignment: CDR1 SGHTA and CDR2 FQGNSA. This clonotype has ten or more counts. What it recognizes is unknown. From RNA transcripts, TCR beta CDR3 regions were amplified. First-round RT-PCR with HTBI primers amplified the TCR CDR3 region. TCRdb itself ran the multiplex PCR reads through MiXCR, one entry per CDR3 protein. The sample carries 600,000 or so distinct CDR3 sequences, approximately 15% recorded once. Study-wide points: Model-based prediction identified ophthalmopathy a median roughly 6.1 months prior to its onset.

Exclusion criteria comprised uncontrolled infection, other autoimmune disease, pregnancy or lactation. The V gene is TRBV7-2, the J gene TRBJ2-5; tentative D call: TRBD1 (5 bases). This sequence originates from a woman in her forties or fifties with Graves' ophthalmopathy. Material for sequencing was blood. This CDR3 is CASSFQGTGETQYF. The CDR3 nucleotides are TGTGCCAGCAGCTTCCAGGGAACTGGAGAGACCCAGTACTTC.